This T cell receptor (beta chain) was recovered during a study of CD8 T cells in Susac syndrome. Study-wide background: Treatment at blood withdrawal was none, corticosteroids, or intravenous immunoglobulin alone in Susac syndrome patients.

Patients with Susac syndrome met the recently defined diagnostic criteria for definite or probable disease. Purification of the CD8+ and CD4+ T cells relied on negative isolation, and TEMRA cells underwent FACS enrichment. Germline CDR1 reads MDHEN; CDR2 reads SYDVKM. J was trimmed by 6 bases and V by 2 bases; bases with no gene match: 8. This CDR3 contains 16 residues. With random hexamers, reverse transcription was performed on about 0.45 to 1 ug of RNA. By means of immunoSEQ multiplex PCR, TCR beta CDR3 spanning 54 Vbeta and 13 Jbeta underwent amplification. TCRdb itself ran the immunoSEQ multiplex PCR reads through MiXCR, one entry per CDR3 protein. The sample has 170,000 or so distinct CDR3 sequences, more than 95% seen once.

The rearrangement uses TRBV28 and TRBJ2-1, with TRBD2 matching 9 bases. The sequenced sample was CD4+ T cells from PBMCs. The TCR originated in a human donor with Susac syndrome. The CDR3 bases are TGTGCCAGCAGTTTAGCCGCACTAGCGGGTACCAATGAGCAGTTCTTC. Translating gives CASSLAALAGTNEQFF.